Each of the 14 T cell receptor beta chains below was sequenced from the same sample in a study of cytomegalovirus exposure and HLA in healthy donors. Use of 60 Vbeta and 13 Jbeta primers characterized the PCR. Measured with immunoSEQ multiplex PCR; TCRdb has only the in-frame clones, and not every one. The data show about 250,000 clones, about nine tenths seen once. The sample consisted of PBMCs. The receptors here all came from a girl aged 2 to 9 in good health and CMV-seronegative.

This chain links TRBV15 with TRBJ1-1; D not resolved. Trimming took 5 bases from V and 7 from J, leaving 5 bases between them. The CDR3 contains 10 residues. CDR1 is LNHNV and CDR2 is YYDKDF in the germline V gene (reference sequence). CDR3 bases: TGTGCCACCAGCCCAATTGAAGCTTTCTTT. This encodes CATSPIEAFF.

This clone appeared once. The J gene is TRBJ2-5, the V gene TRBV2; no reliable D call. Germline CDR1 is SNHLY and CDR2 is FYNNEI. Trimming shortened V by 3 bases and J by 9 bases, and 17 bases separated the two germline ends. This CDR3 is 14 amino acids long. This chain's CDR3 is CASSDLVGPYSQYF. The CDR3 DNA reads as TGTGCCAGCAGTGATCTAGTTGGCCCGTATTCCCAGTACTTC.

V and J are TRBV28 and TRBJ2-2, with a tentative D call TRBD1 (6 bases). This CDR3 has 14 amino acids. Between the trimmed V and J ends, which lost 6 bases and 3 bases, there was a span of 11 bases. Germline V lookup: CDR1 MDHEN, CDR2 SYDVKM. As DNA, the CDR3 is TGTGCCAGCAGGGAACAGGGCGACACCGGGGAGCTGTTTTTT. As protein: CASREQGDTGELFF.

This clone showed up just once. The chain is built from TRBV25-1 and TRBJ2-7; 8 positions agree with TRBD1. The CDR3 covers 13 residues. Germline V gene data show CDR1 as MGHDK and CDR2 as SYGVNS. V trimming: 8 bases; J trimming: 7 bases; junction bases outside the gene matches: 10. CDR3: CASADRVFQEQYF. As DNA, the CDR3 is TGTGCCAGCGCGGACAGGGTCTTTCAGGAGCAGTACTTC.

This chain uses TRBV12-2 with TRBJ1-5; the D call of TRBD1 is as the table states it, not checked on the DNA. TRBV12-2 is a listed pseudogene. This CDR3 has 15 amino acids. CDR3 bases: TGTGCAAGTCGCTTAGGCAGGGTTAGCAATCAGCCCCAGCATTTT. This sequence encodes CASRLGRVSNQPQHF.

V and J are TRBV2 and TRBJ1-3; 11 bases are shared with TRBD1. V gave up 7 bases and J gave up 2 bases; unmatched junction bases: 4. The CDR3 sequence is 15 residues long. Looked up from germline, CDR1 is SNHLY and CDR2 is FYNNEI. In DNA, the CDR3 is TGTGCCAGCACCGGGACAGGGGGGACTGGAAACACCATATATTTT. This gives the protein CASTGTGGTGNTIYF.

V is TRBV6-4 and J is TRBJ1-1; D might be TRBD1 (5 bases). Germline V CDR1 and CDR2: MRHNA, SNTAGT. Between the trimmed V and J ends, which lost 0 bases and 6 bases, there was a span of 8 bases. The CDR3 length is 13 residues. CDR3 nucleotides: TGTGCCAGCAGTGACTCGCAGGGCTCTGAAGCTTTCTTT. Translating it yields CASSDSQGSEAFF.

The V and J genes are TRBV27 and TRBJ2-3, with 7 bases fitting TRBD2. J gave up 6 bases and V 3 bases, and 9 bases lay outside the gene matches. Germline assignment: CDR1 MNHEY and CDR2 SMNVEV (reference sequence). CDR3 length: 15 amino acids. CDR3 in DNA: TGTGCCAGCAGTTTGTCAAACTGGGGGGGGGATACGCAGTATTTT. It encodes CASSLSNWGGDTQYF.

This clone was seen a single time. The chain links TRBV23-1 to TRBJ2-7, with 8 bases that match TRBD2. TRBV23-1 is assigned to the ORF class and has an uncertain function. The CDR3 sequence is 16 residues long. With V trimmed by 6 bases and J by 4 bases, 14 bases remained unmatched. In DNA form, the CDR3 reads TGCGCCAGCAGCCCAGGCGGGGGGATGGGTCTTTACGAGCAGTACTTC. This codes for CASSPGGGMGLYEQYF.

This clone was detected only a few times. V gene TRBV6-1 combines with J gene TRBJ2-5; no firm D call. Germline CDR1 MNHNS, CDR2 SASEGT. This CDR3 spans 16 amino acids. V was cut by 0 bases and J by 7 bases, with 18 bases left in between. The CDR3 region has the DNA TGTGCCAGCAGTGAAGCCCGCACCCCTCTAACCGTGACCCAGTACTTC. Amino acid sequence: CASSEARTPLTVTQYF.

This sequence joins TRBV4-2 and TRBJ1-3; D not resolved. Trimming shortened V by 4 bases and J by 0 bases, and 10 bases separated the two germline ends. The CDR3 is 15 residues long. Germline CDR1 LGHNA, CDR2 YNFKEQ. The DNA of the CDR3 is TGTGCCAGCAGCCCCACCCTGAGCTCTGGAAACACCATATATTTT. Translated, it gives CASSPTLSSGNTIYF.

The chain is built from TRBV6-5 and TRBJ1-3; D is ambiguous. From germline, CDR1 is MNHEY and CDR2 SVGAGI. The CDR3 runs 14 residues. V was cut by 0 bases and J by 0 bases, with 3 bases left in between. CDR3 coding DNA: TGTGCCAGCAGTTACTCTAGCTCTGGAAACACCATATATTTT. Translating it yields CASSYSSSGNTIYF.

The chain has TRBV29-1 and TRBJ2-3; D is undetermined. The CDR3 has 14 residues. V lost 3 bases, J lost 1 base, and 11 bases lay in between. Germline CDR1 reads SQVTM; CDR2 reads ANQGSEA. The CDR3 DNA reads TGCAGCGTTGAGCCCCGACTGGGCACAGATACGCAGTATTTT. Residues: CSVEPRLGTDTQYF.

This chain links TRBV10-1 with TRBJ2-7; D gene unclear. The CDR3 is 12 residues long. Germline V gene sequence: CDR1 WNHNN, CDR2 SYGVQD (reference sequence). Trimming pared 1 base from V and 3 bases from J, leaving 4 bases between. The CDR3 region is CASSEFSYEQYF. CDR3 in DNA: TGCGCCAGCAGTGAGTTCAGCTACGAGCAGTACTTC.